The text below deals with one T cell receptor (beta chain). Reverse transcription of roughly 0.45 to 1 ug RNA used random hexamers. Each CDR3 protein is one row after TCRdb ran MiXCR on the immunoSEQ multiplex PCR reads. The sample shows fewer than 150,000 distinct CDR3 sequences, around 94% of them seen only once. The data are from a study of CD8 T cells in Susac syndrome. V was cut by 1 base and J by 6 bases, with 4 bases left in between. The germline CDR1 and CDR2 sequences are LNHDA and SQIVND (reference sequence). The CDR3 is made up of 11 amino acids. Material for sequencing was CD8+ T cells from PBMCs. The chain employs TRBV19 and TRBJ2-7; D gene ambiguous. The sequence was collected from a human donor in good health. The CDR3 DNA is TGTGCCAGTAGTATAGGGGCCGAGCAGTACTTC. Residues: CASSIGAEQYF.